Presented here are 13 T cell receptor beta chains from one specimen sequenced in a study of T cells in Graves' hyperthyroidism and ophthalmopathy. Researchers took RNA transcripts and amplified the TCR beta CDR3 regions from them. During a first-round RT-PCR of the TCR CDR3, the HTBI primer set was used. Via MiXCR, TCRdb re-called the multiplex PCR reads, giving one row per CDR3 protein. The repertoire includes over 120,000 distinct CDR3 sequences, approximately 24% of them detected once, and 60% to 70% sits in the top ten. Sample: blood. These receptors came from a woman in her forties or fifties with Graves' hyperthyroidism that later progressed to Graves' ophthalmopathy.

Many counts were recorded for this clonotype. The chain joins TRBV7-9 to TRBJ2-1, with a possible D match to TRBD2 (6 bases). The CDR3 loop spans 13 amino acids. The V end was cut by 1 base, the J end by 8 bases, with 9 bases between. Germline values: CDR1 SEHNR, CDR2 FQNEAQ (reference sequence). This CDR3 reads CASSLDGGDEQFF. CDR3 in DNA: TGTGCCAGCAGCTTAGACGGCGGGGATGAGCAGTTCTTC.

This clonotype was counted at least ten times. V and J are TRBV3-1 and TRBJ2-7; D gene unclear. This CDR3 is built from 16 residues. V lost 0 bases, J lost 3 bases, and 15 bases lay in between. The germline V gene encodes CDR1 LGHDT and CDR2 YNNKEL (reference sequence). The CDR3 spells CASSQEAGRVGYEQYF. In DNA, the CDR3 is TGTGCCAGCAGCCAAGAAGCCGGTAGAGTGGGCTACGAGCAGTACTTC.

This clonotype was detected a few times. The chain employs TRBV27 and TRBJ2-5, with TRBD1 identical over 7 bases. V was clipped by 3 bases and J by 4 bases; unmatched bases: 2. Germline-derived CDR1 and CDR2 are MNHEY and SMNVEV (reference sequence). This CDR3 has 13 amino acids. The CDR3 spells CASSLGQRETQYF. CDR3 DNA sequence: TGTGCCAGCAGTTTGGGACAGAGAGAGACCCAGTACTTC.

This clonotype has more than one count but fewer than ten. V is TRBV18 and J is TRBJ2-7; maybe TRBD2 (5 bases). This CDR3 has 12 residues. Germline V lookup: CDR1 KGHSH, CDR2 LQKENI. V lost 4 bases to trimming and J lost 3 bases, with 7 bases between them. The CDR3 DNA reads TGTGCCAGCTCACTCGGGAACTACGAGCAGTACTTC. Translation: CASSLGNYEQYF.

A remark on this clonotype: This may be a read error, as it is one base from a much larger clone. The J gene is TRBJ2-3, the V gene TRBV20-1, with 10 bases identical to TRBD2. The CDR3 runs to 16 residues. Per germline, CDR1 DFQATT and CDR2 SNEGSKA (reference sequence). CDR3 bases: TGCATTGCAAAGGGTCCCGGACTAGCGGGCACAGATACGCAGTATTTT. Protein: CIAKGPGLAGTDTQYF.

This clonotype has at least ten counts. The chain carries TRBV7-2 and TRBJ2-1, with D unresolved. V shed 5 bases and J shed 7 bases, with 15 bases lying between them. The germline CDR1 and CDR2 sequences are SGHTA and FQGNSA. The CDR3 length is 14 residues. The DNA for the CDR3 is TGTGCCAGCAGCCCTGATAGATTGGGGAATGAGCAGTTCTTC. Its protein product is CASSPDRLGNEQFF.

The chain combines TRBV5-6 with TRBJ2-7; 8 bases line up with TRBD2. This CDR3 spans 12 amino acids. V lost 2 bases and J lost 6; bases outside the gene matches: 1. Germline CDR1 SGHDT, CDR2 YYEEEE. The CDR3 is CASSFGGAEQYF. CDR3 DNA sequence: TGTGCCAGCAGCTTCGGGGGGGCCGAGCAGTACTTC. The whole variable domain, remainder taken from reference TRBV5-6 and TRBJ2-7, is DAGVTQSPTHLIKTRGQQVTLRCSPKSGHDTVSWYQQALGQGPQFIFQYYEEEERQRGNFPDRFSGHQFPNYSSELNVNALLLGDSALYLCASSFGGAEQYFGPGTRLTVT.

The table lists this clonotype with many counts. CDR3 residues: CASSSSWASYEQYF. In DNA form, the CDR3 reads TGTGCCAGCAGTTCCTCTTGGGCCTCCTACGAGCAGTACTTC. This sequence joins TRBV28 and TRBJ2-7, with D hard to call. V gave up 4 bases and J gave up 0 bases, with 10 bases separating them. The CDR3 extends over 14 amino acids. CDR1 is MDHEN, CDR2 SYDVKM, per germline.

The V gene is TRBV27, the J gene TRBJ2-7, with D perhaps TRBD2 (5 bases). The V and J ends lost 5 bases and 6 bases respectively, with 11 bases between them. The CDR3 loop spans 12 amino acids. Per the germline V gene, CDR1 is MNHEY and CDR2 is SMNVEV (reference sequence). Here the CDR3 DNA reads TGTGCCAGCAGTGCCCGGGGTGGCGAGCAGTACTTC. Its translation is CASSARGGEQYF.

In its sample, this clonotype was seen many times. The genes are TRBV20-1 and TRBJ2-7, with D possibly TRBD2 on 5 matching bases. The CDR3 spans 13 residues. Trimming cost V 4 bases and J 2 bases, with 12 bases left between them. Germline values: CDR1 DFQATT, CDR2 SNEGSKA (reference sequence). CDR3 region: CSANIVGAYEQYF. The DNA of the CDR3 is TGCAGTGCTAATATCGTGGGAGCCTACGAGCAGTACTTC.

This clonotype was observed at least ten times. V is TRBV18 and J is TRBJ1-2; possibly TRBD1 for D (5 bases). The CDR3 runs 13 residues. Trimming took 3 bases from V and 3 from J, leaving 8 bases between them. Germline V gene data show CDR1 as KGHSH and CDR2 as LQKENI. The CDR3 spells CASSPGTYYGYTF. The CDR3 DNA follows: TGTGCCAGCTCACCGGGGACCTACTATGGCTACACCTTC.

The chain employs TRBV20-1 and TRBJ1-2; possibly TRBD1 for D (6 bases). The CDR3 covers 14 residues. V was shortened by 0 bases and J by 8 bases, with 16 bases between the two germline ends. The germline V gene encodes CDR1 DFQATT and CDR2 SNEGSKA (reference sequence). CDR3 sequence reads: CSARDPDSPRGYTF. As DNA, the CDR3 is TGCAGTGCTAGAGATCCGGACAGCCCACGGGGCTACACCTTC.

There are many counts of this clonotype. This rearrangement joins TRBV28 to TRBJ1-6; possibly TRBD1 for D (5 bases). The germline V gene has CDR1 MDHEN and CDR2 SYDVKM. V dropped 6 bases and J dropped 9 bases, with 15 bases sitting between them. The CDR3 has 14 amino acids. CDR3 loop: CASRLQGVGSPLHF. For the CDR3, the DNA is TGTGCCAGCAGGCTACAAGGGGTGGGTTCACCCCTCCACTTT.